This T cell receptor (beta chain) was profiled in a study of cytomegalovirus exposure and HLA in healthy donors. Study as a whole: In a previous analysis, 110 million or so unique TCR beta sequences were found from 150 million to 200 million T cells. Counted in an early data release were 75 million to 85 million unique TCRs from HLA-typed donors. The study placed around 80% of its approximately 400 genotyped donors in the Caucasian-associated ancestry cluster.

The donors were healthy bone marrow donors. The CDR3 runs 15 residues. V trimming: 3 bases; J trimming: 5 bases; junction bases outside the gene matches: 7. Germline loops: CDR1 KGHSH, CDR2 LQKENI. PCR amplification relied on 60 Vbeta primers (plus 13 Jbeta primers). Some clones are missing from TCRdb's copy, which holds only in-frame ones; the method was immunoSEQ multiplex PCR. In the table there are 200,000 to 250,000 clones, around 86% of which are singletons. This clonotype originated in a woman in her fifties or sixties in good health and CMV-seropositive. The sequencing sample was made of PBMCs. The chain links TRBV18 to TRBJ1-5, with 7 nucleotides matching TRBD1. The CDR3 coding sequence is TGTGCCAGCTCACCGGGACAGCCAGGTTATCAGCCCCAGCATTTT. This codes for CASSPGQPGYQPQHF. The entire variable domain, with the rest obtained from reference TRBV18 and TRBJ1-5, is as follows: NAGVMQNPRHLVRRRGQEARLRCSPMKGHSHVYWYRQLPEEGLKFMVYLQKENIIDESGMPKERFSAEFPKEGPSILRIQQVVRGDSAAYFCASSPGQPGYQPQHFGDGTRLSIL.